One TCR beta chain is described in this entry. What it binds is not known. TCRdb keeps only in-frame clones here, not all; method: immunoSEQ multiplex PCR. The repertoire holds about 120,000 clones, with roughly nine tenths as singletons. The data were taken from a study of graft-versus-host responses after intestinal transplantation. Study context: Anti-thymocyte globulin served as induction for all recipients, who then took tacrolimus and steroids for approximately three years.

Study observations and caveats: Recipient marrow held GvH clones, some first seen in ileum or blood. Where graft-donor T cell macrochimerism was present, patients had high graft-versus-host to host-versus-graft clonal ratios in allografts. With peak circulating GvH clone levels came an association with early post-transplant HvG declines.

This specimen was unstimulated CD4+ T cells sorted from spleen or lymph node cells, taken before intestinal transplant. The source is a human donor who received an intestinal transplant.

The CDR3 region is CASRARVRNQPQHF. The CDR3, as DNA: TGTGCCAGCCGGGCCAGGGTGAGGAATCAGCCCCAGCATTTT. The chain combines TRBV6-1 with TRBJ1-5, with a possible D match to TRBD1 (5 bases). Germline CDR1 MNHNS, CDR2 SASEGT. The V end was cut by 8 bases, the J end by 4 bases, with 15 bases between. CDR3 length: 14 residues.